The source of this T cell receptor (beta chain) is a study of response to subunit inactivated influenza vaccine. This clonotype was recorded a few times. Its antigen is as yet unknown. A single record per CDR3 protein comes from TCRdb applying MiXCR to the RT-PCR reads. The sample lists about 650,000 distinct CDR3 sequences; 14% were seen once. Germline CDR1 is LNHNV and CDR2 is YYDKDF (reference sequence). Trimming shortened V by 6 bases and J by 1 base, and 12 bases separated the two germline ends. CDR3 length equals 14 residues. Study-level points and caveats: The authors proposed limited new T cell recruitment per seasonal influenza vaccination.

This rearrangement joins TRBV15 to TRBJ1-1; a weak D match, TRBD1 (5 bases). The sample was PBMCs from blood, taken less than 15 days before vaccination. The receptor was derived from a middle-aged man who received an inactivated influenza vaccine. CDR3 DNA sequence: TGTGCCACCAGAAACCACCAGGGGAACACTGAAGCTTTCTTT. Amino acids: CATRNHQGNTEAFF.